This TCR beta chain was profiled in a study of PD-L1 blockade in urothelial cancer. Overall study: Blood yielded a median of around 150,000 T cells per sample.

Sequenced by immunoSEQ multiplex PCR; TCRdb stores in-frame clones only, minus some. The sample has about 48,000 clones; around 85% are singletons. The time point is: peripheral blood 6 weeks after treatment start. This CDR3 spans 13 amino acids. V lost 6 bases and J 2 bases, leaving 11 bases between the germline ends. Germline V lookup: CDR1 MNHEY, CDR2 SMNVEV (reference sequence). Sequenced material: PBMCs, taken around atezolizumab (anti-PD-L1) treatment. The V and J genes are TRBV27 and TRBJ2-7; TRBD2 might be the D (5 bases). The TCR was taken from a man aged 60-69 years with urothelial cancer. The DNA for the CDR3 is TGTGCCAGCAGCTTCGGGAACACCTACGAGCAGTACTTC. As protein: CASSFGNTYEQYF.